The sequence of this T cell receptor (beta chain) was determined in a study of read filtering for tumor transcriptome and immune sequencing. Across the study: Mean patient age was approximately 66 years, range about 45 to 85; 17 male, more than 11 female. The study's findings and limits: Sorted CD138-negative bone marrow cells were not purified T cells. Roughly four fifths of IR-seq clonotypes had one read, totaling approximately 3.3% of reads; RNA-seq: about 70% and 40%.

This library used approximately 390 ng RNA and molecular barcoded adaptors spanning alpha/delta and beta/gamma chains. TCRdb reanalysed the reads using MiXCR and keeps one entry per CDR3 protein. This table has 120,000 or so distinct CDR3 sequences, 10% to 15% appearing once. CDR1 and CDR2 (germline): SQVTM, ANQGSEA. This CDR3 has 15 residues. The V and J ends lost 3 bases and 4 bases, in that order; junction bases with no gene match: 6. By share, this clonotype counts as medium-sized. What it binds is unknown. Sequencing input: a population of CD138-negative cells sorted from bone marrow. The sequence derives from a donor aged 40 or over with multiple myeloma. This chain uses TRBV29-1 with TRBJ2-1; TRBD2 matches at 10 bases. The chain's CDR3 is CSVDPPSGSYNEQFF. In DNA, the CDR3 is TGCAGCGTTGACCCCCCTAGCGGGAGTTACAATGAGCAGTTCTTC.